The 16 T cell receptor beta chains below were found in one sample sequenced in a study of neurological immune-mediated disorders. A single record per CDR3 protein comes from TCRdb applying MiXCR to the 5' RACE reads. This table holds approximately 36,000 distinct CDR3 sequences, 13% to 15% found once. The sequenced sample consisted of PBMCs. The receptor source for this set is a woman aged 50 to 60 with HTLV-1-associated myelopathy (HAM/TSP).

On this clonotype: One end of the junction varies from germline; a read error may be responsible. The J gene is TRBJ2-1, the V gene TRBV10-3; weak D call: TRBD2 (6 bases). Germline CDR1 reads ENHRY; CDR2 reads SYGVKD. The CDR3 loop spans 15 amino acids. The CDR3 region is CAISESGDSNNEQFF. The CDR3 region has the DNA TGTGCCATAAGTGAGTCCGGGGACTCCAACAATGAGCAGTTCTTC.

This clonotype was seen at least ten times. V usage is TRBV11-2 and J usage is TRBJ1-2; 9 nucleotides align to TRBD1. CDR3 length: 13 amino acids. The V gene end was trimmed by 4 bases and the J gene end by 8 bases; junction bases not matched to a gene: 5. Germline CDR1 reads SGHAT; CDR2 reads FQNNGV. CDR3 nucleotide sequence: TGTGCCAGCAGCTCTGGACAGGGGAGGGGCTACACCTTC. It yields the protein CASSSGQGRGYTF.

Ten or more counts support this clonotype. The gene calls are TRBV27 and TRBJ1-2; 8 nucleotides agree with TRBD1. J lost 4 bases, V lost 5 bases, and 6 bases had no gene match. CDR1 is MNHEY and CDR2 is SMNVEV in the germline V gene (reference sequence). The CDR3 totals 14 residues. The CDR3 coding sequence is TGTGCCAGCAGTATCCAGGGGGCCCCCTATGGCTACACCTTC. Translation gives CASSIQGAPYGYTF.

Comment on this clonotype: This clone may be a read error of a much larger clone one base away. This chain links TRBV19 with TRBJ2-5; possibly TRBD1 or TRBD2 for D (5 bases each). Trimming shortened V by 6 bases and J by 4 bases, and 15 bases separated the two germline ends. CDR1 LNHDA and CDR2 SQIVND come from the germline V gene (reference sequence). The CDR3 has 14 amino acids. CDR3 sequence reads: CASSIEGYVETQYF. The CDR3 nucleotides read TGTGCCAGTAGCATCGAGGGGTATGTAGAGACCCAGTACTTC.

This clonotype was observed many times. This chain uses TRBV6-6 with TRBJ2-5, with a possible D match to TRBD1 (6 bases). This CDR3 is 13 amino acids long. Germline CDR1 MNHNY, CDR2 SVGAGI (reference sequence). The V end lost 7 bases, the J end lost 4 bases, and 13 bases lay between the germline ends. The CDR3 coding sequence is TGTGCCAGCACCACAGGGTTTGGAGAGACCCAGTACTTC. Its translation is CASTTGFGETQYF.

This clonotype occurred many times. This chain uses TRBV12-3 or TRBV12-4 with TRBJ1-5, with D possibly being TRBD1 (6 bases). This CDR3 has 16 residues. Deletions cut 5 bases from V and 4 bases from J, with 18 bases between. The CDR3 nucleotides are TGTGCCAGCAGTGTCTCCGGGGGCTTTGGAAATCAGCCCCAGCATTTT. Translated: CASSVSGGFGNQPQHF.

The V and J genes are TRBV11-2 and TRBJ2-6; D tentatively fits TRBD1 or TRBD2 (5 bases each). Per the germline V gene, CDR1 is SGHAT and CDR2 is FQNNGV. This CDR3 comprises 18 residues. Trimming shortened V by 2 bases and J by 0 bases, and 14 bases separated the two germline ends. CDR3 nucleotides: TGTGCCAGCAGCTTAACCGGGACGGATTCCTCTGGGGCCAACGTCCTGACTTTC. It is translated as CASSLTGTDSSGANVLTF.

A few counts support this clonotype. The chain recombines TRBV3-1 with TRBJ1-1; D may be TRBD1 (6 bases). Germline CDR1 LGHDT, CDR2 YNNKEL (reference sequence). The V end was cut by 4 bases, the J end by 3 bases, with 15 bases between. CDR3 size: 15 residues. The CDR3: CASSPRTVRDTEAFF. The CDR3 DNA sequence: TGTGCCAGCAGCCCCCGGACAGTTCGGGACACTGAAGCTTTCTTT.

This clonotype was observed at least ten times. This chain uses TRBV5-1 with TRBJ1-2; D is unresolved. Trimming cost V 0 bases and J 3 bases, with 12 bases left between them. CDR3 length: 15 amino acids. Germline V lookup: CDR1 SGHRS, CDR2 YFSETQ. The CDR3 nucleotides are TGCGCCAGCAGCTTGGGCTCTAGTGAGGACTATGGCTACACCTTC. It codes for CASSLGSSEDYGYTF.

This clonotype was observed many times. Here the CDR3 DNA reads TGTGCCAGCAGTTCCCGGGAGGACGGGTTCGCTGGCTACACCTTC. Amino acids: CASSSREDGFAGYTF. The chain employs TRBV25-1 and TRBJ1-2; D gene ambiguous. From germline, CDR1 is MGHDK and CDR2 SYGVNS. CDR3 length: 15 amino acids. V lost 5 bases and J lost 7, with 20 bases in between.

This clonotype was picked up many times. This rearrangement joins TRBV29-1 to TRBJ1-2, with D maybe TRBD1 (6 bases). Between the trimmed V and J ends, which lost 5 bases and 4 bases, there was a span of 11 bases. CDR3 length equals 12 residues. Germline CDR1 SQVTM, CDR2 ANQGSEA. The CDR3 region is CSVIGQIYGYTF. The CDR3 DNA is TGCAGCGTTATTGGACAGATCTATGGCTACACCTTC.

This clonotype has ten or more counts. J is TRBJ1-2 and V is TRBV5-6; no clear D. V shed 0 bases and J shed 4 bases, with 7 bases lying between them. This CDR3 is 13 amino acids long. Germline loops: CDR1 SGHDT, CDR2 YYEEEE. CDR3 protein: CASSLASTYGYTF. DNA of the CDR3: TGTGCCAGCAGCTTGGCGAGCACCTATGGCTACACCTTC. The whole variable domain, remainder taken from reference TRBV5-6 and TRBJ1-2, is DAGVTQSPTHLIKTRGQQVTLRCSPKSGHDTVSWYQQALGQGPQFIFQYYEEEERQRGNFPDRFSGHQFPNYSSELNVNALLLGDSALYLCASSLASTYGYTFGSGTRLTVV.

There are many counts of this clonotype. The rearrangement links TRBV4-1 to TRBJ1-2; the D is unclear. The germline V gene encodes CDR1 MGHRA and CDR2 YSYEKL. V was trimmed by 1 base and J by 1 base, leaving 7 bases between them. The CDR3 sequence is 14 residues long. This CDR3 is CASSQGAVNYGYTF. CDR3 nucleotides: TGCGCCAGCAGCCAAGGGGCGGTTAACTATGGCTACACCTTC.

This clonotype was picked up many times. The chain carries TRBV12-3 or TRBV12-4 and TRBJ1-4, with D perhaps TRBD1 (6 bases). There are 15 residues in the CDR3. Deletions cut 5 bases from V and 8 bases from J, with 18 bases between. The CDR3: CASSPAAGGGEKLFF. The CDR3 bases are TGTGCCAGCAGTCCCGCGGCGGGGGGCGGCGAAAAACTGTTTTTT.

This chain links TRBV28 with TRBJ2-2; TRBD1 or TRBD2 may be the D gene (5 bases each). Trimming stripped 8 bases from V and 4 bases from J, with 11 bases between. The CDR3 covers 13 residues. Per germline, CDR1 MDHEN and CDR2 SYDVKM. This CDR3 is CASRLGATGELFF. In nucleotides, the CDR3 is TGTGCCAGCCGTCTCGGGGCCACCGGGGAGCTGTTTTTT.

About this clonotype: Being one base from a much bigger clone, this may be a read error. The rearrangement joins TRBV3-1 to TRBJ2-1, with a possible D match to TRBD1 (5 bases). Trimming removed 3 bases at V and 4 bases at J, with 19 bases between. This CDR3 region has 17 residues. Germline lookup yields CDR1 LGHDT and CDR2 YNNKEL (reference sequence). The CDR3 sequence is CASSQELLVGVYNEQFF. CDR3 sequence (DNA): TGTGCCAGCAGCCAGGAACTGCTCGTAGGGGTATACAATGAGCAGTTCTTC.